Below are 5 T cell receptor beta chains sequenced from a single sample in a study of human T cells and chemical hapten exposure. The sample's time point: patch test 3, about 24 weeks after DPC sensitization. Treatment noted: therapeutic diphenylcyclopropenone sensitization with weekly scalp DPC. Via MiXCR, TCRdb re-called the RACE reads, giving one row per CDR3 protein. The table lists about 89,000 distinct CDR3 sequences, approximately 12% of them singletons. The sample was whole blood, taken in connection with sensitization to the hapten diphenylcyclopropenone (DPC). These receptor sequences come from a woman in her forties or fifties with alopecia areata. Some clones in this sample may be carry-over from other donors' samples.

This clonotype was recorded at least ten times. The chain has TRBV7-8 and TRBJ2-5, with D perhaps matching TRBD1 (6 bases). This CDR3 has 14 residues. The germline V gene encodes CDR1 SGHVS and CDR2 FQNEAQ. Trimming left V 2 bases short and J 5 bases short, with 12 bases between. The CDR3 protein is CASSLSRQGETQYF. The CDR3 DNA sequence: TGTGCCAGCAGCTTATCACGCCAGGGGGAGACCCAGTACTTC. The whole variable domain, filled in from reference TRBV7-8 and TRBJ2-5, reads GAGVSQSPRYKVAKRGQDVALRCDPISGHVSLFWYQQALGQGPEFLTYFQNEAQLDKSGLPSDRFFAERPEGSVSTLKIQRTQQEDSAVYLCASSLSRQGETQYFGPGTRLLVL.

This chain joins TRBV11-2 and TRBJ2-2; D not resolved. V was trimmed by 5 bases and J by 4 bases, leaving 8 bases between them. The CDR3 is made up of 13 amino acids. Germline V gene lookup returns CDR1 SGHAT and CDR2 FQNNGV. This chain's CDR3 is CASSTIATGELFF. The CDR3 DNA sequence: TGTGCCAGCAGCACGATCGCCACCGGGGAGCTGTTTTTT.

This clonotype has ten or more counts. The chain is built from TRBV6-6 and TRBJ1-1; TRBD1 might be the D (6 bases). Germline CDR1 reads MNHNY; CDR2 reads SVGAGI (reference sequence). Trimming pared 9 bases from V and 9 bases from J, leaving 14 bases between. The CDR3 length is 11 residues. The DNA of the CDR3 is TGTGCCAGTTCACAGGGAGGACAAGCTTTCTTT. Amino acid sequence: CASSQGGQAFF.

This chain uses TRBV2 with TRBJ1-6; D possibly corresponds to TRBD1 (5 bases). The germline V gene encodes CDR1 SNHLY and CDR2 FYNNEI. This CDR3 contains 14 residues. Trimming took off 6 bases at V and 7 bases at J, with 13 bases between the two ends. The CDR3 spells CASRRGTGNSPLHF. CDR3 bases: TGTGCCAGCAGACGGGGGACCGGGAATTCACCCCTCCACTTT.

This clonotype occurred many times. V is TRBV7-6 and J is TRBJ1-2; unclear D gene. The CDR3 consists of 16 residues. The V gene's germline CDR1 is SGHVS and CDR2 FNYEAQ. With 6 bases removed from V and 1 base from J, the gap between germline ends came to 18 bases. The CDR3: CASSPISLRSNYGYTF. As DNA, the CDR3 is TGTGCCAGCAGTCCAATCAGTCTGCGGAGTAACTATGGCTACACCTTC.